The clone carrying this T cell receptor (beta chain) was seen just once. In the original analysis: Amplification from reference gene primers served as the basis for estimated nucleated cell counts. The data were produced by immunoSEQ multiplex PCR, yet TCRdb's version contains in-frame clones alone and is incomplete. The DNA was the basis for D and trimming; V, J and clone size are from that table. The table has approximately 50,000 clones, approximately 80% seen once; the top ten hold approximately 20%. This sample is part of a study of blood T cell repertoires in COVID-19. For the study at large: Samples representing acute and convalescent COVID-19 were sourced from the United States, Italy and Spain. T cells, B-cell-depleted T cells, or PBMCs supplied cDNA or gDNA.

The CDR3 consists of 16 residues. Germline V gene sequence: CDR1 SGHAT, CDR2 FQNNGV. V was cut by 3 bases and J by 0 bases, with 14 bases left in between. This receptor was obtained from a man in his forties or fifties with active or convalescent COVID-19. V usage is TRBV11-2 and J usage is TRBJ1-1; perhaps TRBD1 as D (6 bases). Sequencing input: peripheral blood. The chain's CDR3 is CASSLGTGTLNTEAFF. The DNA for the CDR3 is TGTGCCAGCAGCTTGGGAACCGGGACATTGAACACTGAAGCTTTCTTT.